The entry below describes one TCR beta chain. Its target is not known. This sample is part of a study of naive and memory T cell subsets. General study points: In CD4 and CD8 cells, diversity dropped from naive through EMRA. In naive cells, over 95% of TCR sequences were seen only once.

An equimolar mix of two oligonucleotides served as the beta constant-region primer for TRBC1 and TRBC2. Ligated cDNA was amplified by four rounds of PCR with nested alpha and beta constant-region primers and SP2. MiXCR, run by TCRdb on the UMI-ligation and nested PCR reads, gives a single entry per CDR3 protein. The sample consists of some 85,000 distinct CDR3 sequences, around 12% of them appearing once. CDR3 length equals 15 residues. Trimming removed 1 base at V and 2 bases at J, with 14 bases between. Germline V CDR1 and CDR2: DFQATT, SNEGSKA (reference sequence). The source is a human donor in good health. Sequencing used central memory CD4+ T cells from blood. The chain joins TRBV20-1 to TRBJ1-1; no clear D. CDR3 bases: TGCAGTGCTAGAGGAAAGCGGCGGTATAACACTGAAGCTTTCTTT. Translating gives CSARGKRRYNTEAFF.